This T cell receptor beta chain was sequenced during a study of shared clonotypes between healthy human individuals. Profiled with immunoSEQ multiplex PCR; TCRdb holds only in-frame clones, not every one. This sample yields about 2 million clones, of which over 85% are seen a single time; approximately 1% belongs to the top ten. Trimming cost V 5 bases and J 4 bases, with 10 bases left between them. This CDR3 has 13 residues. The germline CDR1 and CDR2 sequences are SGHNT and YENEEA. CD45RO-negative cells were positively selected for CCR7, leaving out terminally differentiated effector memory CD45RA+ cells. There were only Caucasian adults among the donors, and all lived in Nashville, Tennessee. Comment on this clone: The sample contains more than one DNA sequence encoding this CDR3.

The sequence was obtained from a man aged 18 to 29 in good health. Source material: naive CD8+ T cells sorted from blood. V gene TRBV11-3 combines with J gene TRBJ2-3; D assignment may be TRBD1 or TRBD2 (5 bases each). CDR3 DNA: TGTGCCAGCAGCCAAGGGACCGCAGATACGCAGTATTTT. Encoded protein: CASSQGTADTQYF.